This T cell receptor (beta chain) was sequenced during a study of blood T cell repertoires in COVID-19. About the study: From T cells, B-cell-depleted T cells, or PBMCs came the material, which was cDNA or gDNA.

The method was immunoSEQ multiplex PCR; TCRdb's version includes in-frame clones alone and lacks a portion of them. This table has around 60,000 clones, around 90% appearing once. This CDR3 is built from 13 residues. Looked up from germline, CDR1 is KGHSH and CDR2 is LQKENI. V lost 3 bases and J lost 4, with 9 bases in between. This clonotype was obtained from a human donor with active COVID-19. The donor label of this sample is uncertain. The sample was peripheral blood. The chain employs TRBV18 and TRBJ2-5, with D maybe TRBD2 (6 bases). CDR3 bases: TGTGCCAGCTCACCTTTGCGGGGAGAGACCCAGTACTTC. Protein sequence: CASSPLRGETQYF. The whole variable domain, remainder taken from reference TRBV18 and TRBJ2-5, is NAGVMQNPRHLVRRRGQEARLRCSPMKGHSHVYWYRQLPEEGLKFMVYLQKENIIDESGMPKERFSAEFPKEGPSILRIQQVVRGDSAAYFCASSPLRGETQYFGPGTRLLVL.